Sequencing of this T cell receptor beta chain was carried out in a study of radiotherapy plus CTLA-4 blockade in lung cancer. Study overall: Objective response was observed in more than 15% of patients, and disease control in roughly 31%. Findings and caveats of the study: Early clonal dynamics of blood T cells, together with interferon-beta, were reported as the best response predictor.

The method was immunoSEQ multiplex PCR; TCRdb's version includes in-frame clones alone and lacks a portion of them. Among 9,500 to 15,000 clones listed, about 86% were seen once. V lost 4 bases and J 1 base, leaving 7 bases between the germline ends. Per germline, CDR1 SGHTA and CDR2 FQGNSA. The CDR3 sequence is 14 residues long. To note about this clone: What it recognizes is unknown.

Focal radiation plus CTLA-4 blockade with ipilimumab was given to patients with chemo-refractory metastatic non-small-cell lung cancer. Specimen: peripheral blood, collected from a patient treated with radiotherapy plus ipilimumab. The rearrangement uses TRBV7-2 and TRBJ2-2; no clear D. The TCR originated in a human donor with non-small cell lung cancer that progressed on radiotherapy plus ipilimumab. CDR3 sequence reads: CASSSQQNTGELFF. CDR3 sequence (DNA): TGTGCCAGCAGCTCACAACAGAACACCGGGGAGCTGTTTTTT.